This TCR beta chain appears in the sequencing data of a study of OX40 agonist ivuxolimab in advanced cancers. For context, the study as a whole: Ivuxolimab was an agonistic, fully human IgG2 monoclonal antibody directed against OX40 (CD134), a costimulatory receptor. Intravenous ivuxolimab was administered to patients every 2 weeks at six dose levels: 0.01, 0.1, 0.3, 1.5, 3 and 10 mg/kg. Of the roughly 51 patients in dose escalation, 19 had hepatocellular carcinoma, roughly 15 had melanoma, 9 had renal cell carcinoma and 9 had head and neck cancer. A male proportion of roughly 80% and a mean age of 60 years, ranging from 23 to 79, were recorded for the dose-escalation cohort. Prior anti-PD-1, anti-PD-L1 or anti-CTLA-4 therapy was permitted, and about two fifths of dose-escalation patients had received checkpoint inhibitors. Partial responses occurred in three dose-escalation patients: two with cutaneous melanoma and one with hepatocellular carcinoma. The purpose of peripheral TCRbeta sequencing was to test whether ivuxolimab changed TCR sequence diversity and led to clonal T-cell expansion. The paper reports the monotherapy dose-escalation portion (N of about 47 patients) of the phase I ivuxolimab trial. General conclusions and limits of the study: In the 0.1-3.0 mg/kg groups, partial responders had among the lowest normalized peripheral clonal expansion, particularly in CD8+ T cells. The antigen specificity of the peripheral T cells that underwent clonal expansion was not determined. Clonal expansion of both CD4+ and CD8+ blood T cells was observed from baseline to week 6 at doses 0.1 to 3.0 mg/kg. On average, CD8+ T cells showed more expanded clones than CD4+ T cells after ivuxolimab. Low levels of normalized T-cell clonal expansion were also seen in some patients who did not respond.

Measured from the cysteine to the phenylalanine, the CDR3 is 12 residues long. The CDR3 DNA has 36 bases and is translated from base 1. Between the V and J ends, shortened by 2 bases and 5 bases respectively, the junction contains 7 bases. CDR1 SGHVS and CDR2 FQNEAQ are derived from the germline V gene. Genomic DNA was isolated from the sorted cells so that the TCRbeta CDR3 region could be sequenced. The immunoSEQ Assay was used to sequence the TCRbeta CDR3 regions. This is the immuneACCESS table as TCRdb keeps it, with only in-frame sequences that have V and J called. A part of the clones is gone; compared with another copy, unresolved V genes explain less than half, and the rest is unexplained. The sample yields roughly 71,000 clones; about nine tenths were counted once. Roughly 15% of the sample comes from the top ten. Patients with a history of autoimmune disease or receiving systemic immunosuppression were excluded from the trial. Peripheral blood for TCR sequencing was drawn from every dose cohort at baseline, at cycle 4 day 1 and at cycle 7 day 1. The samples were taken from a phase I, first-in-human, multicenter, open-label dose-escalation trial of ivuxolimab. Adults with locally advanced or metastatic head and neck squamous cell, hepatocellular, melanoma or renal cell carcinoma were enrolled in the trial. Before TCR sequencing, CD4+ T cells and CD8+ T cells were sorted from peripheral blood as separate populations.

A remark on this clone: Its binding antigen is unknown. Base qualities are not provided; no much larger clone lies one nucleotide away.

The receptor was derived from an adult with an advanced solid tumor such as melanoma, head and neck, liver or kidney cancer. The sample was CD4+ or CD8+ T cells sorted from blood, taken in a trial of the OX40 agonist ivuxolimab. The chain joins TRBV7-8 to TRBJ2-7, with TRBD1 as a weak D call on 5 bases. The CDR3 sequence is CASSLRGNEQYF. The nucleotide sequence reads as follows: TGTGCCAGCAGCTTAAGGGGCAACGAGCAGTACTTC.